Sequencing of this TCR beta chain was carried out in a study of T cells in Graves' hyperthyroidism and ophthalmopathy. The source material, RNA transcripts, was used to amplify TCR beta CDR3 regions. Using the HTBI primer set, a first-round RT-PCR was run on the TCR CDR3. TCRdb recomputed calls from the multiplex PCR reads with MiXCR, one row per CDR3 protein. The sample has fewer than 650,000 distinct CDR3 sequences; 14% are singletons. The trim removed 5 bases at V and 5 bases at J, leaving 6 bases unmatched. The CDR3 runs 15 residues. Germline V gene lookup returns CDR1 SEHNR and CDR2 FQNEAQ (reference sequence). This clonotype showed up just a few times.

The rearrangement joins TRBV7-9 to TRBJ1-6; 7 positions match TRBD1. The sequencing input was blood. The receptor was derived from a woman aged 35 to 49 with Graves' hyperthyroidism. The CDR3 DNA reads TGTGCCAGCAGCCGAGGGGGCCGGGATAATTCACCCCTCCACTTT. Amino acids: CASSRGGRDNSPLHF.